Each of the 25 T cell receptor beta chains below was sequenced from the same sample in a study of OX40 agonist ivuxolimab in advanced cancers. Clones were sequenced by immunoSEQ multiplex PCR, and TCRdb holds only the in-frame ones, with some missing. The sample lists 89,000 or so clones; about 89% were seen once. Material: CD4+ or CD8+ T cells sorted from blood, obtained in a trial of the OX40 agonist ivuxolimab. The receptors originated from an adult with an advanced solid tumor such as melanoma, head and neck, liver or kidney cancer.

In this sample, this clone turned up once. The chain employs TRBV30 and TRBJ2-3, with D possibly TRBD2 on 6 matching bases. This CDR3 contains 16 residues. V was clipped by 3 bases and J by 2 bases, with 18 bases between them. Per the germline V gene, CDR1 is GTSNPN and CDR2 is SVGIG (reference sequence). The CDR3 nucleotides read TGTGCCTGGAGCGACGGGGGTTTCAGTCTCACAGATACGCAGTATTTT. It is translated as CAWSDGGFSLTDTQYF.

The chain links TRBV2 to TRBJ2-3; D is undetermined. The V gene's germline CDR1 is SNHLY and CDR2 FYNNEI. V lost 7 bases and J lost 3, with 8 bases in between. There are 12 residues in the CDR3. For the CDR3, the DNA is TGTGCCAGCAAATTGGTTACAGATACGCAGTATTTT. Residues: CASKLVTDTQYF.

This clone was counted a few times. The chain joins TRBV21-1 to TRBJ1-6; the table gives TRBD1 as D, unverified against the DNA. TRBV21-1 is labeled a pseudogene. The CDR3 has 14 residues. CDR3 coding DNA: TGTGCCAGCAGCAACCGACAGGGGAATTCACCCCTCCACTTT. Protein product: CASSNRQGNSPLHF.

V and J are TRBV6-4 and TRBJ1-5, with D hard to call. Germline CDR1 MRHNA, CDR2 SNTAGT. Trimming took 3 bases from V and 4 from J, leaving 10 bases between them. The CDR3 length is 14 residues. DNA of the CDR3: TGTGCCAGCAGTGAAAAGATAGAAAATCAGCCCCAGCATTTT. Translation: CASSEKIENQPQHF.

The V call is TRBV27, the J call TRBJ2-1; D is unclear. The CDR3 is made up of 14 amino acids. CDR1 and CDR2 (germline): MNHEY, SMNVEV (reference sequence). Trimming pared 2 bases from V and 9 bases from J, leaving 14 bases between. CDR3 sequence: CASSLGSLIGEQFF. The CDR3 DNA is TGTGCCAGCAGTTTAGGGTCCCTCATTGGTGAGCAGTTCTTC.

This rearrangement joins TRBV11-2 to TRBJ1-6; no definite D call. Germline loops: CDR1 SGHAT, CDR2 FQNNGV. Trimming shortened V by 5 bases and J by 15 bases, and 14 bases separated the two germline ends. The CDR3 contains 12 residues. This chain's CDR3 is CASSGQVYNLHF. CDR3 in DNA: TGTGCCAGCAGCGGCCAGGTCTATAACCTCCACTTT.

The chain combines TRBV9 with TRBJ2-1; possible D gene TRBD2, 5 bases. Germline CDR1 SGDLS, CDR2 YYNGEE. The CDR3 has 12 residues. Trimming left V 2 bases short and J 9 bases short, with 9 bases between. The DNA for the CDR3 is TGTGCCAGCAGCGTGAGCGGACTTGAGCAGTTCTTC. This codes for CASSVSGLEQFF.

The gene calls are TRBV9 and TRBJ1-5, with D perhaps matching TRBD1 (6 bases). This CDR3 contains 15 residues. Trimming left V 4 bases short and J 1 base short, with 12 bases between. Germline V CDR1 and CDR2: SGDLS, YYNGEE. The CDR3 spells CASSLGGLSNQPQHF. DNA of the CDR3: TGTGCCAGCAGCTTAGGGGGGCTGAGCAATCAGCCCCAGCATTTT.

The table lists this clone with a few counts. Additional DNA sequences in this sample encode the identical CDR3. The CDR3 is CAWSVLSEAFF. In DNA form, the CDR3 reads TGTGCCTGGAGTGTACTGTCTGAAGCTTTCTTT. V gene TRBV30 combines with J gene TRBJ1-1; D call uncertain. The CDR3 spans 11 residues. Between the trimmed V and J ends, which lost 0 bases and 6 bases, there was a span of 5 bases. CDR1 and CDR2 (germline): GTSNPN, SVGIG (reference sequence).

This chain links TRBV6-4 with TRBJ1-2, with D tentatively TRBD1 (6 bases). Trimming took 6 bases from V and 8 from J, leaving 16 bases between them. Germline V gene data show CDR1 as MRHNA and CDR2 as SNTAGT. The CDR3 is made up of 13 amino acids. This chain's CDR3 is CASRGAGDVGYTF. The CDR3 DNA is TGTGCCAGCAGGGGTGCAGGGGACGTCGGCTACACCTTC.

The rearrangement joins TRBV5-5 to TRBJ2-7, with D uncertain. Germline values: CDR1 SGHKS, CDR2 YYEKEE (reference sequence). The V end was cut by 5 bases, the J end by 6 bases, with 12 bases between. The CDR3 consists of 12 residues. The CDR3 DNA reads as TGTGCCAGCAGTCCGCCCCTCTCCGAGCAGTACTTC. Translating it yields CASSPPLSEQYF.

The chain carries TRBV10-3 and TRBJ1-5; 8 nucleotides align to TRBD1. From germline, CDR1 is ENHRY and CDR2 SYGVKD. CDR3 size: 17 residues. With 0 bases clipped from V and 5 bases from J, the junction kept 9 bases outside the gene matches. The CDR3 protein is CAISESTQGAPHQPQHF. The CDR3 DNA sequence: TGTGCCATCAGTGAGTCGACTCAGGGGGCCCCCCATCAGCCCCAGCATTTT.

This chain connects TRBV27 to TRBJ2-3; possibly TRBD1 for D (5 bases). Germline loops: CDR1 MNHEY, CDR2 SMNVEV (reference sequence). V was trimmed by 8 bases and J by 5 bases, leaving 11 bases between them. The CDR3 is made up of 12 amino acids. In DNA form, the CDR3 reads TGTGCCAGCCAAAACCAGGGAGATACGCAGTATTTT. Its protein product is CASQNQGDTQYF.

V and J are TRBV28 and TRBJ1-5; the D is unclear. CDR1 MDHEN and CDR2 SYDVKM come from the germline V gene. The CDR3 is 15 residues long. Deletions cut 5 bases from V and 0 bases from J, with 11 bases between. The CDR3 DNA is TGTGCCAGCAGTCCCTATGATTATAGCAATCAGCCCCAGCATTTT. Translated: CASSPYDYSNQPQHF.

The chain uses TRBV7-9 and TRBJ2-1; 11 bases align to TRBD2. V trimming: 4 bases; J trimming: 9 bases; junction bases outside the gene matches: 5. The CDR3 runs 14 residues. CDR1 and CDR2 (germline): SEHNR, FQNEAQ (reference sequence). Written as DNA, the CDR3 is TGTGCCAGCAGCTCTACTAGCGGGAGTATTGAGCAGTTCTTC. Translating it yields CASSSTSGSIEQFF.

This clone occurred a few times. The same CDR3 arises from other DNA sequences in this sample as well. The chain is built from TRBV28 and TRBJ1-1, with D unresolved. Trimming pared 3 bases from V and 0 bases from J, leaving 5 bases between. This CDR3 contains 13 residues. In germline, CDR1 is MDHEN, CDR2 SYDVKM. CDR3 in amino acids: CASSFRVNTEAFF. In nucleotides, the CDR3 is TGTGCCAGCAGTTTTAGGGTGAACACTGAAGCTTTCTTT.

The rearrangement joins TRBV2 to TRBJ2-2; D might be TRBD1 or TRBD2, each matching 5 bases. Trimming removed 8 bases at V and 7 bases at J, with 20 bases between. This CDR3 is 15 amino acids long. Germline V lookup: CDR1 SNHLY, CDR2 FYNNEI. This chain's CDR3 is CASGDAGYVGGELFF. The CDR3 DNA reads as TGTGCCAGCGGGGACGCAGGGTACGTGGGCGGGGAGCTGTTTTTT.

As regards this clone: This likely comes from a read error, as the CDR3 has no conserved phenylalanine or tryptophan at its end. The chain joins TRBV30 to TRBJ2-7; D perhaps matches TRBD1 (5 bases). Germline values: CDR1 GTSNPN, CDR2 SVGIG (reference sequence). This CDR3 is 14 amino acids long. V was shortened by 2 bases and J by 3 bases, with 14 bases between the two germline ends. CDR3 residues: CAWSTSRQGYEQYL. The CDR3 DNA is TGTGCCTGGAGTACATCTCGGCAGGGCTACGAGCAGTACCTC.

The rearrangement joins TRBV9 to TRBJ2-3, with TRBD2 identical over 11 bases. The germline V gene has CDR1 SGDLS and CDR2 YYNGEE. V shed 0 bases and J 0 bases; nucleotides not matched to a gene: 12. The CDR3 loop spans 20 amino acids. The CDR3 region has the DNA TGTGCCAGCAGCGTAGCTTTAGCGGGGGGGTTCTCCTTCAGCACAGATACGCAGTATTTT. Translating gives CASSVALAGGFSFSTDTQYF.

The V call is TRBV19, the J call TRBJ2-1; TRBD1 matches 8 bases. In germline, CDR1 is LNHDA, CDR2 SQIVND (reference sequence). V was clipped by 4 bases and J by 0 bases; unmatched bases: 2. The CDR3 covers 15 residues. CDR3 DNA sequence: TGTGCCAGTAGTAAGACAGGGGTCTCCTACAATGAGCAGTTCTTC. Translated: CASSKTGVSYNEQFF.

The V and J genes are TRBV4-1 and TRBJ2-5; 9 bases line up with TRBD1. The DNA end lines up better with TRBJ2-7; the J call may be wrong. CDR3 length: 15 amino acids. Looked up from germline, CDR1 is MGHRA and CDR2 is YSYEKL. The CDR3 protein is CASSPGQGGNYEQYF. The CDR3 DNA reads TGCGCCAGCAGCCCGGGACAGGGTGGAAATTACGAGCAGTACTTC.

CDR3 amino acids: CATSPGTYNEQFF. The CDR3 region has the DNA TGTGCCACCAGTCCGGGAACCTACAATGAGCAGTTCTTC. The chain combines TRBV9 with TRBJ2-1; a weak D match, TRBD2 (5 bases). Trimming removed 9 bases from V and 2 bases from J, with 12 bases in between. The CDR3 covers 13 residues. In germline, CDR1 is SGDLS, CDR2 YYNGEE. The variable domain in full, with the rest retrieved from reference TRBV9 and TRBJ2-1, is DSGVTQTPKHLITATGQRVTLRCSPRSGDLSVYWYQQSLDQGLQFLIQYYNGEERAKGNILERFSAQQFPDLHSELNLSSLELGDSALYFCATSPGTYNEQFFGPGTRLTVL.

The chain links TRBV10-3 to TRBJ1-1, with D hard to call. The V end lost 5 bases, the J end lost 3 bases, and 10 bases lay between the germline ends. Germline V gene lookup returns CDR1 ENHRY and CDR2 SYGVKD. The CDR3 is 13 residues long. The CDR3 coding sequence is TGTGCCATCAGTAGGGAGGAGGACACTGAAGCTTTCTTT. It encodes CAISREEDTEAFF.

The gene calls are TRBV19 and TRBJ2-3, with D possibly being TRBD2 (6 bases). In germline, CDR1 is LNHDA, CDR2 SQIVND (reference sequence). V lost 6 bases, J lost 5 bases, and 21 bases lay in between. CDR3 size: 16 residues. CDR3 region: CASSRGGFWVGDTQYF. The CDR3 nucleotides are TGTGCCAGTAGCCGAGGAGGGTTCTGGGTTGGAGATACGCAGTATTTT.

V gene TRBV9 combines with J gene TRBJ1-2; a possible D gene is TRBD1 (5 bases). Trimming took off 4 bases at V and 4 bases at J, with 41 bases between the two ends. The germline V gene encodes CDR1 SGDLS and CDR2 YYNGEE. CDR3 length: 23 amino acids. The CDR3 nucleotides are TGTGCCAGCAGCCACAACCGAGGGGACCCTACCGAGGGCAGCCCAAGATCCGTCTATGGCTACACCTTC. Protein sequence: CASSHNRGDPTEGSPRSVYGYTF.